This is a list of T cell receptor beta chains from one sample in a study of control samples from healthy donors and cancer patients. The assay was immunoSEQ multiplex PCR, and TCRdb's table has in-frame clones only and misses some. The data contain around 75,000 clones, around 92% of them singletons. The sequenced sample consisted of blood. Receptors were obtained from a woman aged 60 to 75 in good health. CDR3s include the opening cysteine and the closing phenylalanine or tryptophan. D genes are given only for firm matches. Some rows mark clone size as missing; the rest say once, few, many or name a class of expanded clone.

size	V	D	J	CDR3	DNA
.	TRBV5-8	.	TRBJ2-5	CASSLGTRQETQYF	TGTGCCAGCAGCTTGGGAACCAGACAAGAGACCCAGTACTTC
.	TRBV21-1	.	TRBJ2-7	CASSKVGLAGLETYEQYF	TGTGCCAGCAGCAAGGTGGGACTAGCGGGACTAGAAACCTACGAGCAGTACTTC
once	TRBV6-5	.	TRBJ1-5	CASRIHSPQPQHF	TGTGCCAGCAGAATACATAGTCCTCAGCCCCAGCATTTT
.	TRBV24-1	.	TRBJ1-2	CATSDGTTVYGYTF	TGTGCCACCAGTGACGGGACAACCGTCTATGGCTACACCTTC
.	TRBV4-2	TRBD2	TRBJ2-2	CASSQDFGLAGGPGTGELFF	TGTGCCAGCAGCCAAGATTTCGGACTAGCGGGAGGTCCGGGGACCGGGGAGCTGTTTTTT
.	TRBV5-1	TRBD2	TRBJ2-2	CASSFTGGNTGELFF	TGCGCCAGCAGCTTCACGGGAGGGAACACCGGGGAGCTGTTTTTT
.	TRBV19	.	TRBJ1-3	CASSIHLSGNTIYF	TGTGCCAGTAGTATCCACCTCTCTGGAAACACCATATATTTT
.	TRBV7-2	.	TRBJ2-7	CASSLGSGPYEQYF	TGTGCCAGCAGCTTAGGGTCAGGACCCTACGAGCAGTACTTC
.	TRBV2	.	TRBJ1-4	CASSIRTRNEKLFF	TGTGCCAGCAGTATCAGGACGAGGAATGAAAAACTGTTTTTT
.	TRBV19	.	TRBJ1-2	CASQRGGGLYGYTF	TGTGCCAGTCAACGGGGAGGGGGACTGTATGGCTACACCTTC
.	TRBV7-6	TRBD2	TRBJ2-3	CASSQLSSGSTDTQYF	TGTGCCAGCAGCCAGCTGAGTAGCGGGAGTACAGATACGCAGTATTTT
once	TRBV10-2	.	TRBJ1-5	CASSEGTVQHF	TGCGCCAGCAGTGAAGGGACTGTCCAGCATTTT
.	TRBV28	.	TRBJ1-4	CASKGRRYNEKLFF	TGTGCCAGCAAAGGTAGACGGTACAATGAAAAACTGTTTTTT
once	TRBV3-1/TRBV3-2	.	TRBJ1-1	CASSHAPANTEAFF	TGTGCCAGCAGCCACGCCCCGGCGAACACTGAAGCTTTCTTT
.	TRBV27	.	TRBJ2-5	CASSLTPEPAETQYF	TGTGCCAGCAGTCTCACCCCCGAACCCGCGGAGACCCAGTACTTC